This is a list of T cell receptor beta chains from one sample in a study of T cells in Graves' hyperthyroidism and ophthalmopathy. MiXCR, run by TCRdb on the multiplex PCR reads, gives a single entry per CDR3 protein. This sample yields 300,000 to 450,000 distinct CDR3 sequences, of which about 18% are seen a single time; around a third belongs to the top ten. Input material: blood. The receptors stem from a woman aged 25 to 39 with Graves' hyperthyroidism that later progressed to Graves' ophthalmopathy. Both conserved end residues are part of each CDR3. A D gene is named only where the DNA matches it firmly. Clone size is given for some rows only: seen once, a few or many times, or a class if the clone is expanded.

TRBV5-6	many	NA	TRBJ1-6	CASSLGPTSNSPLHF	TGTGCCAGCAGCTTGGGACCGACCTCTAATTCACCCCTCCACTTT
TRBV4-1	NA	TRBD1	TRBJ1-4	CASSQDTPGTGLEKLFF	TGCGCCAGCAGCCAAGATACTCCCGGGACAGGGTTGGAAAAACTGTTTTTT
TRBV2	few	TRBD1	TRBJ1-1	CASSEGGTGLNTEAFF	TGTGCCAGCAGTGAAGGTGGGACAGGATTAAACACTGAAGCTTTCTTT
TRBV2	many	NA	TRBJ2-1	CASSFRINEQFF	TGTGCCAGCAGTTTCAGGATCAATGAGCAGTTCTTC
TRBV6-1	few	TRBD1	TRBJ1-5	CASSSLRDRGNQPQHF	TGTGCCAGCAGTTCCCTCCGGGACAGGGGAAATCAGCCCCAGCATTTT
TRBV4-1	few	TRBD2	TRBJ2-5	CASSQEVRGLAQETQYF	TGCGCCAGCAGCCAAGAAGTAAGGGGACTAGCTCAAGAGACCCAGTACTTC
TRBV10-3	many	NA	TRBJ1-6	CAISGSTGNSPLHF	TGTGCCATCAGTGGGAGTACCGGTAATTCACCCCTCCACTTT
TRBV2	many	TRBD1	TRBJ2-5	CASSPRDRGKETQYF	TGTGCCAGCAGCCCCCGGGACAGGGGTAAAGAGACCCAGTACTTC
TRBV7-2	NA	TRBD2	TRBJ2-2	CASSSSLPSGGADGELFF	TGTGCCAGCAGCTCCTCACTTCCTAGCGGGGGGGCCGACGGGGAGCTGTTTTTT
TRBV18	many	NA	TRBJ1-6	CASSPRTITGSSYNSPLHF	TGTGCCAGCTCACCACGCACAATTACAGGGAGCTCCTATAATTCACCCCTCCACTTT
TRBV7-9	few	NA	TRBJ2-7	CASGLEGYEQYF	TGTGCCAGCGGCTTAGAGGGCTACGAGCAGTACTTC
TRBV4-1	many	NA	TRBJ2-5	CASSQGSNSGETQYF	TGCGCCAGCAGCCAAGGATCTAACTCCGGCGAGACCCAGTACTTC
TRBV3-1	NA	NA	TRBJ1-2	CASSPRGDINYGYTF	TGTGCCAGCAGCCCCAGAGGAGACATTAACTATGGCTACACCTTC
TRBV27	many	NA	TRBJ2-7	CASRTGYEQYF	TGTGCCAGTAGAACAGGGTACGAGCAGTACTTC
TRBV7-9	NA	TRBD1	TRBJ2-7	CAIEQGDHYEQYF	TGTGCCATAGAACAGGGGGATCACTACGAGCAGTACTTC
TRBV29-1	few	TRBD2	TRBJ2-3	CSVSGTSGSPSTDTQYF	TGCAGCGTATCGGGGACTAGCGGGTCTCCTAGCACAGATACGCAGTATTTT